This note documents a single T cell receptor (beta chain) sequence. The sample belongs to a study of OX40 agonist ivuxolimab in advanced cancers. With V trimmed by 5 bases and J by 10 bases, 11 bases remained unmatched. This CDR3 comprises 15 residues. Germline V gene data show CDR1 as SGHTA and CDR2 as FQGTGA. Assay used: immunoSEQ multiplex PCR; TCRdb lists only in-frame clones, some missing. The sample yields around 72,000 clones, approximately 80% seen once. This specimen consisted of CD4+ or CD8+ T cells sorted from blood, obtained in a trial of the OX40 agonist ivuxolimab. The chain joins TRBV7-3 to TRBJ2-1, with 10 bases fitting TRBD1. The clonotype originates from an adult with an advanced solid tumor such as melanoma, head and neck, liver or kidney cancer. The CDR3 DNA follows: TGTGCCAGCAGCCCGGGACAGGGGTCGGGGAAAGAGCAGTTCTTC. It yields the protein CASSPGQGSGKEQFF.